The 17 T cell receptor beta chains below come from one sample, sequenced in a study of T-cell memory formation after mild COVID-19. TCRdb itself ran the 5' RACE reads through MiXCR, one entry per CDR3 protein. The sample records around 470,000 distinct CDR3 sequences, roughly 20% being singletons. The sequencing sample was made of PBMCs or a T cell subset sorted from them (not recorded which). The source of these receptors is an adult woman who had mild COVID-19 (a few samples of this study predate the infection). Cell type and time point are not known.

The chain combines TRBV5-1 with TRBJ1-3; D unresolved. The ends were cut back, 7 bases at V and 4 bases at J, with 12 bases in the middle. The germline V gene has CDR1 SGHRS and CDR2 YFSETQ. There are 13 residues in the CDR3. DNA for the CDR3: TGCGCCAGCCGAGGAACAGAGGGAAACACCATATATTTT. Its translation: CASRGTEGNTIYF.

This chain joins TRBV6-5 and TRBJ2-3, with D hard to call. This CDR3 comprises 11 residues. V was cut by 6 bases and J by 5 bases, with 6 bases left in between. Per the germline V gene, CDR1 is MNHEY and CDR2 is SVGAGI. The CDR3 bases are TGTGCCAGCAGACGGAGAGATACGCAGTATTTT. It specifies CASRRRDTQYF.

The chain employs TRBV7-8 and TRBJ2-6; TRBD1 agrees at 10 bases. V lost 1 base, J lost 0 bases, and 6 bases stayed unmatched. Germline V gives CDR1 SGHVS, CDR2 FQNEAQ. The CDR3 sequence is 19 residues long. The CDR3 reads CASSLGQGAWGSGANVLTF. For the CDR3, the DNA is TGTGCCAGCAGCTTAGGACAGGGGGCTTGGGGCTCTGGGGCCAACGTCCTGACTTTC.

The V gene is TRBV5-1, the J gene TRBJ1-2; the D gene is possibly TRBD1 (5 bases). Trimming cost V 3 bases and J 6 bases, with 24 bases left between them. Germline V gives CDR1 SGHRS, CDR2 YFSETQ. The CDR3 runs to 17 residues. In DNA, the CDR3 is TGCGCCAGCAGCTCAGAACCCTGGGGCGTGGTGGGAGATGGCTACACCTTC. This codes for CASSSEPWGVVGDGYTF.

This clonotype was observed a few times. The rearrangement links TRBV9 to TRBJ2-2, with 11 bases fitting TRBD2. Losses at the gene ends were 3 bases for V and 1 base for J; bases not matched to a gene: 2. The CDR3 covers 16 residues. Per germline, CDR1 SGDLS and CDR2 YYNGEE. CDR3 sequence reads: CASSAGLAENTGELFF. CDR3 nucleotide sequence: TGTGCCAGCAGCGCGGGACTAGCGGAGAACACCGGGGAGCTGTTTTTT. Combining the CDR3 with reference TRBV9 and TRBJ2-2 gives the whole variable domain DSGVTQTPKHLITATGQRVTLRCSPRSGDLSVYWYQQSLDQGLQFLIQYYNGEERAKGNILERFSAQQFPDLHSELNLSSLELGDSALYFCASSAGLAENTGELFFGEGSRLTVL.

The genes are TRBV28 and TRBJ2-2, with D perhaps matching TRBD2 (5 bases). V lost 6 bases and J lost 9, with 11 bases in between. Germline CDR1 is MDHEN and CDR2 is SYDVKM. This CDR3 contains 12 residues. CDR3 sequence (DNA): TGTGCCAGCAGCCCCGGACTTAGGGAGCTGTTTTTT. Protein: CASSPGLRELFF. The full variable domain, rest sourced from reference TRBV28 and TRBJ2-2, is DVKVTQSSRYLVKRTGEKVFLECVQDMDHENMFWYRQDPGLGLRLIYFSYDVKMKEKGDIPEGYSVSREKKERFSLILESASTNQTSMYLCASSPGLRELFFGEGSRLTVL.

The chain is built from TRBV5-1 and TRBJ2-3; 9 nucleotides match TRBD2. Trimming took 5 bases from V and 2 from J; bases not matched to a gene: 6. Germline loops: CDR1 SGHRS, CDR2 YFSETQ. CDR3 length equals 15 residues. The CDR3 spells CASRTAGGSTDTQYF. CDR3 DNA sequence: TGCGCCAGCAGGACGGCGGGGGGGTCCACAGATACGCAGTATTTT.

The chain recombines TRBV7-8 with TRBJ2-5, with a tentative D call TRBD2 (6 bases). V lost 8 bases to trimming and J lost 1 base, with 17 bases between them. Germline CDR1 reads SGHVS; CDR2 reads FQNEAQ. The CDR3 runs 15 residues. CDR3 region: CASGGDRTPQETQYF. The CDR3 DNA follows: TGTGCCAGCGGAGGGGACCGTACTCCCCAAGAGACCCAGTACTTC.

There are a few counts of this clonotype. The rearrangement links TRBV5-1 to TRBJ1-5; no clear D. The length of the CDR3 is 13 residues. Deletions cut 4 bases from V and 7 bases from J, with 12 bases between. The germline gives CDR1 SGHRS, CDR2 YFSETQ. The CDR3 spells CASSLEPGQPQHF. Written as DNA, the CDR3 is TGCGCCAGCAGCCTGGAACCGGGGCAGCCCCAGCATTTT.

The DNA of the CDR3 is TGTGCCAGCAGCGACAGGGGGAGCGAGCAGTACTTC. Translating it yields CASSDRGSEQYF. The chain couples TRBV6-2 or TRBV6-3 to TRBJ2-7; 9 nucleotides align to TRBD1. This CDR3 has 12 amino acids. CDR1 and CDR2 from the germline V gene are MNHEY and SVGEGT. Trimming removed 6 bases from V and 6 bases from J; junction bases left unmatched: 3.

The chain recombines TRBV5-4 with TRBJ1-1; tentatively, D is TRBD1 (5 bases). CDR3 length equals 15 residues. The germline V and J ends were trimmed by 4 bases and 0 bases, with 13 bases remaining between them. The germline CDR1 and CDR2 sequences are SGHNT and YYREEE (reference sequence). CDR3 sequence (DNA): TGTGCCAGCAGCAGATTCGGACAATTGAACACTGAAGCTTTCTTT. As protein: CASSRFGQLNTEAFF.

The V gene is TRBV7-6, the J gene TRBJ2-3, with D possibly being TRBD1 or TRBD2 (5 bases each). Trimming removed 1 base from V and 0 bases from J, with 11 bases in between. Germline CDR1 is SGHVS and CDR2 is FNYEAQ. This CDR3 is 16 amino acids long. The chain's CDR3 is CASSLGGTASTDTQYF. As DNA, the CDR3 is TGTGCCAGCAGCTTAGGGGGGACGGCTAGCACAGATACGCAGTATTTT.

This clonotype appeared a few times. This chain uses TRBV24-1 with TRBJ2-1; 11 bases are shared with TRBD2. With 4 bases clipped from V and 10 bases from J, the junction kept 11 bases outside the gene matches. The CDR3 loop spans 16 amino acids. In germline, CDR1 is KGHDR, CDR2 SFDVKD. CDR3 nucleotides: TGTGCCACCAGTGACGGGGGACTAGCGGCAGTACTCGAGCAGTTCTTC. Its protein is CATSDGGLAAVLEQFF.

This clonotype was recorded a few times. The chain joins TRBV5-1 to TRBJ2-4, with TRBD2 matching over 8 bases. The V and J ends lost 5 bases and 8 bases, in that order; junction bases with no gene match: 6. CDR3 length equals 13 residues. In germline, CDR1 is SGHRS, CDR2 YFSETQ. In DNA form, the CDR3 reads TGCGCCAGCAGTTCAGCGGGAGCGGACATTCAGTACTTC. Amino acids: CASSSAGADIQYF. Full variable domain (missing parts from reference TRBV5-1 and TRBJ2-4): KAGVTQTPRYLIKTRGQQVTLSCSPISGHRSVSWYQQTPGQGLQFLFEYFSETQRNKGNFPGRFSGRQFSNSRSEMNVSTLELGDSALYLCASSSAGADIQYFGAGTRLSVL.

This clonotype appeared a few times. The chain joins TRBV7-6 to TRBJ2-3; TRBD2 is a possible D gene (6 bases). The CDR3 covers 18 residues. Trimming removed 4 bases at V and 3 bases at J, with 23 bases between. In germline, CDR1 is SGHVS, CDR2 FNYEAQ. CDR3 protein: CASSWREWAKEGTDTQYF. As DNA, the CDR3 is TGTGCCAGCAGCTGGCGCGAATGGGCAAAGGAGGGAACAGATACGCAGTATTTT.

This clonotype appeared a few times. J is TRBJ1-1 and V is TRBV7-9; no firm D call. The germline V gene encodes CDR1 SEHNR and CDR2 FQNEAQ (reference sequence). V lost 5 bases to trimming and J lost 3 bases, with 13 bases between them. CDR3 length: 14 amino acids. The CDR3, as DNA: TGTGCCAGCAGCCTCCTCTCCGGCGACACTGAAGCTTTCTTT. Amino acid sequence: CASSLLSGDTEAFF. Supplemented by reference TRBV7-9 and TRBJ1-1, the full variable domain reads DTGVSQNPRHKITKRGQNVTFRCDPISEHNRLYWYRQTLGQGPEFLTYFQNEAQLEKSRLLSDRFSAERPKGSFSTLEIQRTEQGDSAMYLCASSLLSGDTEAFFGQGTRLTVV.

This clonotype has only a few counts. J is TRBJ1-1 and V is TRBV12-3 or TRBV12-4; tentatively, D is TRBD1 (6 bases). V lost 6 bases to trimming and J lost 0 bases, with 8 bases between them. This CDR3 is built from 13 residues. Here the CDR3 DNA reads TGTGCCAGCAGGGGGGCAGTGAACACTGAAGCTTTCTTT. Its translation: CASRGAVNTEAFF.